These 16 T cell receptor beta chains originate from one sample sequenced in a study of shared clonotypes between healthy human individuals. Clones were sequenced by immunoSEQ multiplex PCR, and TCRdb holds only the in-frame ones, with some missing. This sample yields roughly 2.5 million clones, of which 85% to 95% are seen a single time; 0.13% to 0.15% belongs to the top ten. The specimen sequenced was naive CD4+ T cells sorted from blood. Sample subset: CD45RA+ positively selected. All receptors come from a man aged 18 to 29 in good health.

The chain uses TRBV9 and TRBJ1-6; the D is unclear. Trimming pared 0 bases from V and 5 bases from J, leaving 9 bases between. The CDR3 extends over 15 amino acids. Per the germline V gene, CDR1 is SGDLS and CDR2 is YYNGEE. The DNA for the CDR3 is TGTGCCAGCAGCGTAGGGGCCGGCGATAATTCACCCCTCCACTTT. Its protein is CASSVGAGDNSPLHF. Drawing the rest from reference TRBV9 and TRBJ1-6, the complete variable domain is DSGVTQTPKHLITATGQRVTLRCSPRSGDLSVYWYQQSLDQGLQFLIQYYNGEERAKGNILERFSAQQFPDLHSELNLSSLELGDSALYFCASSVGAGDNSPLHFGNGTRLTVT.

This clone appeared once. The V and J genes are TRBV5-1 and TRBJ1-4; D is ambiguous. The CDR3 sequence is 16 residues long. In germline, CDR1 is SGHRS, CDR2 YFSETQ. Trimming stripped 3 bases from V and 7 bases from J, with 19 bases between. The CDR3 region has the DNA TGCGCCAGCAGCTCGGGAGTAAGTGACTACGGTGAAAAACTGTTTTTT. It codes for CASSSGVSDYGEKLFF.

This clone has a single count. The chain recombines TRBV15 with TRBJ1-2, with a weak D call TRBD1 (6 bases). The germline V and J ends were trimmed by 2 bases and 8 bases, with 15 bases remaining between them. Germline V gene data show CDR1 as LNHNV and CDR2 as YYDKDF (reference sequence). This CDR3 comprises 14 residues. CDR3 sequence reads: CATSRPSGAQGYTF. CDR3 bases: TGTGCCACCAGCAGACCCTCGGGGGCGCAGGGCTACACCTTC.

This clone appeared once. The chain joins TRBV5-4 to TRBJ2-3; 10 nucleotides match TRBD2. The CDR3 consists of 16 residues. V gave up 4 bases and J gave up 1 base; unmatched junction bases: 6. The germline V gene encodes CDR1 SGHNT and CDR2 YYREEE (reference sequence). Here the CDR3 DNA reads TGTGCCAGCAGCGGTAGGACTAGCGGTGGCACAGATACGCAGTATTTT. This sequence encodes CASSGRTSGGTDTQYF. The entire variable domain, with the rest obtained from reference TRBV5-4 and TRBJ2-3, is as follows: ETGVTQSPTHLIKTRGQQVTLRCSSQSGHNTVSWYQQALGQGPQFIFQYYREEENGRGNFPPRFSGLQFPNYSSELNVNALELDDSALYLCASSGRTSGGTDTQYFGPGTRLTVL.

The chain uses TRBV5-1 and TRBJ2-1, with D uncertain. The length of the CDR3 is 14 residues. Deletions cut 6 bases from V and 4 bases from J, with 14 bases between. Germline-derived CDR1 and CDR2 are SGHRS and YFSETQ. The CDR3 coding sequence is TGCGCCAGCAACAGCGACGGGCTATACAATGAGCAGTTCTTC. This sequence encodes CASNSDGLYNEQFF.

The chain joins TRBV18 to TRBJ1-2; 9 bases are a match to TRBD1. Germline V gene data show CDR1 as KGHSH and CDR2 as LQKENI. With V trimmed by 2 bases and J by 4 bases, 14 bases remained unmatched. This CDR3 is built from 18 residues. CDR3 region: CASSPAVGTGSSRYGYTF. CDR3 in DNA: TGTGCCAGCTCACCAGCGGTCGGGACAGGGTCGTCACGCTATGGCTACACCTTC.

V is TRBV11-2 and J is TRBJ2-1, with 7 positions matching TRBD2. J gave up 3 bases and V 1 base, and 9 bases lay outside the gene matches. Germline-derived CDR1 and CDR2 are SGHAT and FQNNGV. This CDR3 comprises 17 residues. The CDR3 here is CASSLGFSGTIYNEQFF. The CDR3 DNA is TGTGCCAGCAGCTTAGGCTTTTCTGGGACTATCTACAATGAGCAGTTCTTC.

V usage is TRBV7-2 and J usage is TRBJ2-6, with D tentatively TRBD1 or TRBD2 (5 bases each). Trimming pared 11 bases from V and 0 bases from J, leaving 23 bases between. CDR1 SGHTA and CDR2 FQGNSA come from the germline V gene. CDR3 length: 18 residues. The chain's CDR3 is CAVRILLGRFSGANVLTF. DNA for the CDR3: TGTGCCGTCCGGATTTTGTTGGGACGCTTCTCTGGGGCCAACGTCCTGACTTTC.

The gene calls are TRBV10-3 and TRBJ2-7; D is perhaps TRBD1 or TRBD2 (5 bases each). V shed 6 bases and J shed 6 bases, with 15 bases lying between them. The CDR3 spans 13 residues. The germline V gene has CDR1 ENHRY and CDR2 SYGVKD. This CDR3 is CAISGTPSAEQYF. The DNA for the CDR3 is TGTGCCATCAGCGGGACCCCCTCGGCCGAGCAGTACTTC.

V and J are TRBV6-1 and TRBJ1-2, with D possibly being TRBD1 (6 bases). The CDR3 sequence is 14 residues long. The germline V gene has CDR1 MNHNS and CDR2 SASEGT. V was clipped by 7 bases and J by 6 bases, with 18 bases between them. CDR3 protein: CASKDRYPRDGYTF. In DNA, the CDR3 is TGTGCCAGCAAAGACAGGTACCCCAGAGATGGCTACACCTTC.

This clone is a singleton in its sample. This chain links TRBV5-4 with TRBJ2-5; 9 bases fit TRBD1. V was clipped by 8 bases and J by 4 bases; unmatched bases: 6. The CDR3 spans 13 residues. In germline, CDR1 is SGHNT, CDR2 YYREEE (reference sequence). The CDR3: CASQQGAGETQYF. As DNA, the CDR3 is TGTGCCAGTCAACAGGGGGCTGGAGAGACCCAGTACTTC. The whole variable domain, remainder taken from reference TRBV5-4 and TRBJ2-5, is ETGVTQSPTHLIKTRGQQVTLRCSSQSGHNTVSWYQQALGQGPQFIFQYYREEENGRGNFPPRFSGLQFPNYSSELNVNALELDDSALYLCASQQGAGETQYFGPGTRLLVL.

The chain couples TRBV10-3 to TRBJ2-6, with TRBD1 identical over 8 bases. V shed 10 bases, J shed 9 bases, and the junction held 8 bases outside the gene matches. This CDR3 is 13 amino acids long. CDR1 ENHRY and CDR2 SYGVKD come from the germline V gene. The chain's CDR3 is CATVPGQDNVLTF. CDR3 in DNA: TGTGCCACGGTGCCGGGACAGGACAACGTCCTGACTTTC.

As regards this clone: A junction end diverges from the germline sequence, so it may reflect a read error. V usage is TRBV11-2 and J usage is TRBJ2-5, with TRBD2 as a possible D gene (5 bases). The CDR3 is 13 amino acids. Per germline, CDR1 SGHAT and CDR2 FQNNGV. CDR3 protein: CASSPGLGEIQYF. The DNA of the CDR3 is TGTGCCAGCAGCCCAGGACTGGGAGAGATCCAGTACTTC.

This sequence joins TRBV5-5 and TRBJ1-2; D perhaps matches TRBD1 (6 bases). Trimming pared 3 bases from V and 6 bases from J, leaving 12 bases between. CDR3 length: 13 residues. CDR1 and CDR2 from the germline V gene are SGHKS and YYEKEE (reference sequence). The chain's CDR3 is CASSSQGSHGYTF. The CDR3, as DNA: TGTGCCAGCAGCTCACAGGGTAGTCATGGCTACACCTTC.

The J gene is TRBJ1-4, the V gene TRBV30, with 7 positions matching TRBD1. The germline CDR1 and CDR2 sequences are GTSNPN and SVGIG (reference sequence). V lost 3 bases and J lost 14; bases outside the gene matches: 9. This CDR3 has 12 residues. The CDR3: CAWRLQQGPLFF. The DNA for the CDR3 is TGTGCCTGGAGGTTACAACAGGGGCCGCTGTTTTTT.

The rearrangement links TRBV25-1 to TRBJ2-2; maybe TRBD1 (6 bases). The CDR3 totals 15 residues. V lost 4 bases, J lost 0 bases, and 9 bases lay in between. Germline V gene data show CDR1 as MGHDK and CDR2 as SYGVNS. CDR3 sequence reads: CASSVTGANTGELFF. In DNA form, the CDR3 reads TGTGCCAGCAGTGTGACAGGTGCGAACACCGGGGAGCTGTTTTTT.